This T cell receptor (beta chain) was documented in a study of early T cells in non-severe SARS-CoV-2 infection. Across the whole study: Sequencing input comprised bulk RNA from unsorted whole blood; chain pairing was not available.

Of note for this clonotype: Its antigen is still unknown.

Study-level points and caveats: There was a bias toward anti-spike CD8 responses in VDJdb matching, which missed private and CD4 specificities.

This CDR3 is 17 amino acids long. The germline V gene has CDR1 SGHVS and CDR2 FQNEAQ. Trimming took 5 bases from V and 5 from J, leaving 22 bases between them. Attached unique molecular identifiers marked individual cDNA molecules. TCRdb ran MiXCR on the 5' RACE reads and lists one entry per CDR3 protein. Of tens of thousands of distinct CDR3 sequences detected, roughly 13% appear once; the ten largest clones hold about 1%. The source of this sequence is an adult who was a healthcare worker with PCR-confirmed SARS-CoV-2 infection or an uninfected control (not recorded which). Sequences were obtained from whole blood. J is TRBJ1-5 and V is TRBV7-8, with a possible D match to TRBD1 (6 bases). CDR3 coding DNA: TGTGCCAGCAGCCTACGGGCCGACAGGAACGCCGATCAGCCCCAGCATTTT. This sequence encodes CASSLRADRNADQPQHF.